The T cell receptor (beta chain) described here comes from a study of CD8+ T cells in alopecia areata. This clone was recorded a few times. Antigen specificity is unknown. The germline V and J ends were trimmed by 4 bases and 5 bases, with 16 bases remaining between them. Germline loops: CDR1 SGDLS, CDR2 YYNGEE. This CDR3 is built from 15 residues. Documented treatment: oral pan-JAK inhibitor, 5-10 mg twice daily. Researchers picked out CD4+ and CD8+ T cells from PBMCs by sorting. Findings of the study overall: It was observed that many expanded lesional clones persisted in scalp and blood during tofacitinib.

It was cDNA, reverse transcribed from extracted RNA, that served as the sequencing template. Some clones are missing from TCRdb's copy, which holds only in-frame ones; the method was immunoSEQ multiplex PCR. The sample holds about 210,000 clones, less than 65% seen once. Specimen: CD4+ T cells sorted from blood, collected at week 4, from a patient treated with tofacitinib. This sequence joins TRBV9 and TRBJ2-1; TRBD1 or TRBD2 may be the D gene (6 bases each). The origin of this receptor is a human donor with alopecia areata. The CDR3 DNA is TGTGCCAGCAGCCCAGGGGCTAGCGACCACAATGAGCAGTTCTTC. This translates into CASSPGASDHNEQFF.